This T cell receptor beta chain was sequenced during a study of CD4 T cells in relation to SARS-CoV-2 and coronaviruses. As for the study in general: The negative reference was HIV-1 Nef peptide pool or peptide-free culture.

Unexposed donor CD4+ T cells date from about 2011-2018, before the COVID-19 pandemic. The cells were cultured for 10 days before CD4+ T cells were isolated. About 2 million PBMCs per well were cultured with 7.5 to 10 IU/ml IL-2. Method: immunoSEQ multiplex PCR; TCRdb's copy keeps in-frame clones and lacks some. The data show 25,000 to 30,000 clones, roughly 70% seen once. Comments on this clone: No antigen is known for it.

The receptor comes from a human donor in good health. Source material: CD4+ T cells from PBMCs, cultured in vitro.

CDR3 sequence (DNA): TGTGCCAGCAGCCCCGGGACCACCTCCTACGAGCAGTACTTC. It is translated as CASSPGTTSYEQYF. V and J are TRBV11-2 and TRBJ2-7; D tentatively reads TRBD1 or TRBD2 (5 bases each). Trimming pared 5 bases from V and 0 bases from J, leaving 11 bases between. This CDR3 region has 14 residues. Looked up from germline, CDR1 is SGHAT and CDR2 is FQNNGV. The full variable domain, in which reference TRBV11-2 and TRBJ2-7 provide the parts outside the CDR3, is EAGVAQSPRYKIIEKRQSVAFWCNPISGHATLYWYQQILGQGPKLLIQFQNNGVVDDSQLPKDRFSAERLKGVDSTLKIQPAKLEDSAVYLCASSPGTTSYEQYFGPGTRLTVT.